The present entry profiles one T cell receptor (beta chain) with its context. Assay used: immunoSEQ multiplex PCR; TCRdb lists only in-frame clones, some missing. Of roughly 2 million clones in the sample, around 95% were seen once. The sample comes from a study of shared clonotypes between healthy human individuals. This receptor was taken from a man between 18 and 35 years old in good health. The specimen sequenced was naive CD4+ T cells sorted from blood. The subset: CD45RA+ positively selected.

CDR3 protein: CASSLAGIWQDNEQFF. CDR3 sequence (DNA): TGTGCCAGCAGCTTGGCTGGGATTTGGCAAGACAATGAGCAGTTCTTC. The V gene is TRBV5-6, the J gene TRBJ2-1; unclear D gene. Trimming cost V 0 bases and J 5 bases, with 15 bases left between them. Germline values: CDR1 SGHDT, CDR2 YYEEEE. CDR3 length: 16 residues.